The clone carrying this T cell receptor beta chain was detected ten times or more. As yet, its antigen is unknown. Trimming removed 6 bases from V and 3 bases from J; junction bases left unmatched: 13. Germline V gene data show CDR1 as MDHEN and CDR2 as SYDVKM. CDR3 length equals 17 residues. Not a single patient had been given any form of treatment at any point before undergoing thyroid surgery. Using MiXCR, TCRdb re-called clones from the PCR reads. The sample has over 30,000 clones, about 15% seen once. The data stem from a study of metastatic and nonmetastatic thyroid tumors. The overall study: The study looked at repertoires side by side in blood and in tumor or nodule tissue from malignant and benign thyroid patients. Whole-study findings and limits: The reported finding was significantly higher TCR beta diversity in malignant thyroid tumors relative to benign nodules, in blood and tumor.

This chain connects TRBV28 to TRBJ2-7; TRBD1 aligns across 11 bases. The TCR sequence derives from a male donor with papillary thyroid cancer or a benign thyroid nodule (not recorded which). Some clones in this sample may be carry-over from other donors' samples. The sample consisted of blood. The CDR3 DNA reads as TGTGCCAGCAGGTTGGGGGACAGGGGGTCCCCTAACTACGAGCAGTACTTC. It translates to CASRLGDRGSPNYEQYF.